This record concerns one T cell receptor (beta chain) sequence. There is no known antigen for this receptor. The input lacks base qualities; no much larger clone sits a single base away. In Seattle, one collaborating source enrolled patients while the infection was active and tracked those patients longitudinally over the course of disease. Collaborating institutions collected whole blood in K2EDTA tubes following their own protocols. Collaborator samples were shipped for TCRbeta analysis as frozen whole blood, isolated PBMCs, or DNA extracted from either sample type. The entry originates in a study of blood T cell repertoires in COVID-19 (dated by TCRdb to 2018 to 2020). Regarding the research as a whole: Collaborator samples came from the United States, Italy and Spain and covered acute and convalescent phases of COVID-19. The prospective study material was composed of cDNA or gDNA derived from T cells, B-cell-depleted T cells, or PBMCs. Subjects who had been exposed to COVID-19, were actively infected with it, or had recovered from it provided the deeply sampled blood TCRbeta repertoires that made up the dataset. A freely available public database, intended as a resource for researchers studying the immune response to SARS-CoV-2, is where the repertoires were released. The samples were drawn from the first 160 participants of the ongoing ImmuneRACE study and from roughly 1,300 subjects provided by 6 global collaborators. The sample metadata nearly always contained a de-identified subject ID, COVID-19 status, age in years and sex. Where available, HLA class I and class II types were obtained from metadata supplied by the sample provider rather than from assay-based typing.

Results the study describes overall, beyond this receptor: How much clinical and demographic metadata was included differed by source and by participant, and the metadata was provided uncurated.

The immunoSEQ Assay, a bias-controlled multiplex PCR, was used to amplify TCRbeta CDR3 regions from genomic DNA. The study's processing was this. The number of nucleated cells in each sample was estimated from the amplification of reference gene primers within the assay. To quantify the absolute abundance of each unique TCRbeta CDR3 rearrangement, sequence reads were collapsed and filtered. Productive Simpson clonality was computed per sample as the square root of Simpson's diversity index over productive rearrangements. What TCRdb holds here is the immuneACCESS table cut down to in-frame rearrangements. Part of the clones is not present; checked against another copy, under half of the missing clones reflect an unresolved V gene, and the others are unexplained. From that table come the V and J calls and clone size; the DNA was used to work out D and trimming. The sample includes 45,000 to 55,000 clones, with approximately 80% observed a single time. The ten biggest clones cover roughly 10% of the sample.

The CDR3 sequence holds 15 residues, the cysteine and phenylalanine included. The kept DNA is CDR3 alone, 45 bases in frame from the first base. V loses 5 bases, J loses 2 bases, and the germline ends lie 12 bases apart. Looking up the germline V gene yields CDR1 LGHNA and CDR2 YNFKEQ. Rearrangement joined TRBV4-2 to TRBJ1-4; matching of 6 bases hints at TRBD1 as the D gene. Sequenced sample: peripheral blood. The receptor's source is a man older than 75 with COVID-19, enrolled during active disease. The CDR3 reads as follows: CASSTARGTNEKLFF. The DNA sequence reads TGTGCCAGCAGCACAGCCAGGGGCACTAATGAAAAACTGTTTTTT.